This paragraph reports one TCR beta chain. It has no known antigen specificity. The sample holds no much larger clone one base away, and base qualities are not on file. The source of the sample is a study of control samples from healthy donors and cancer patients (TCRdb year 2020). Libraries were prepared through the immunoSEQ multiplex PCR assay. What TCRdb holds here is the immuneACCESS table cut down to in-frame rearrangements. Part of the clones is not present; checked against another copy, under half of the missing clones reflect an unresolved V gene, and the others are unexplained. The sample contains about 130,000 clones, more than 70% of them found a single time. The ten largest clones represent roughly 3.4% of the sample. The germline V gene provides CDR1 MNHNS and CDR2 SASEGT. The CDR3 covers 15 residues, taking in both the cysteine and the phenylalanine. CDR3 DNA only is kept here, 45 bases in frame from base 1. V lost 3 bases and J lost 7 bases; the stretch between them is 13 bases long.

This chain is built from TRBV6-1 and TRBJ1-6; 6 matching bases give a weak D call of TRBD1. Sequencing input: blood. The clonotype comes from a man aged 45 to 65 in good health. The DNA reads TGTGCCAGCAGTGAGGGCAGGGGACGAAATTCACCCCTCCACTTT. This is translated as CASSEGRGRNSPLHF.